Shown below are 28 T cell receptor beta chains from a single sample sequenced in a study of breast tumors, draining lymph nodes, adjacent tissues. From the multiplex PCR reads, TCRdb called clonotypes with MiXCR, one entry per CDR3 protein. The sample contains over 10,000 distinct CDR3 sequences, roughly half of which appear only once. Sequencing input: tumor-adjacent breast tissue. All receptors derive from a female donor with breast cancer. Some clones in this sample may be carry-over from other donors' samples.

The chain is built from TRBV20-1 and TRBJ2-7; weak D call: TRBD2 (6 bases). Trimming took 3 bases from V and 1 from J, leaving 10 bases between them. The CDR3 is 13 residues long. Germline loops: CDR1 DFQATT, CDR2 SNEGSKA (reference sequence). CDR3 sequence reads: CSASSGGSYEQYF. The CDR3 DNA reads as TGCAGTGCTAGCAGCGGAGGGTCCTACGAGCAGTACTTC.

This clonotype showed up many times. The chain joins TRBV11-2 to TRBJ2-2; no definite D call. Trimming cost V 5 bases and J 5 bases, with 3 bases left between them. From germline, CDR1 is SGHAT and CDR2 FQNNGV. CDR3 length: 11 amino acids. The CDR3 DNA reads TGTGCCAGCAGCCAAACCGGGGAGCTGTTTTTT. This codes for CASSQTGELFF.

By share, this clonotype counts as medium-sized. The chain employs TRBV20-1 and TRBJ2-1, with a tentative D call TRBD2 (6 bases). Germline V gene lookup returns CDR1 DFQATT and CDR2 SNEGSKA (reference sequence). The germline V and J ends were trimmed by 4 bases and 10 bases, with 23 bases remaining between them. This CDR3 is 15 amino acids long. CDR3 protein: CSATDIRRGQGEQFF. CDR3 coding DNA: TGCAGTGCTACAGATATTAGGCGGGGCCAGGGCGAGCAGTTCTTC.

As regards this clonotype: This sequence may be a read error, since a much larger clone differs from it by one base. The chain carries TRBV20-1 and TRBJ2-5, with D hard to call. The germline V gene has CDR1 DFQATT and CDR2 SNEGSKA (reference sequence). The CDR3 runs 14 residues. Here the CDR3 reads CSARDLTLQATQYF. The DNA of the CDR3 is TGCAGTGCTAGAGATCTCACTCTCCAAGCGACCCAGTACTTC.

The V and J genes are TRBV5-1 and TRBJ2-6, with 9 bases lining up with TRBD1. J was trimmed by 1 base and V by 4 bases; bases with no gene match: 12. CDR1 is SGHRS and CDR2 is YFSETQ in the germline V gene. The CDR3 covers 19 residues. CDR3 sequence reads: CASSDGTGTAKSGANVLTF. CDR3 sequence (DNA): TGCGCCAGCAGCGACGGGACAGGGACAGCTAAGTCTGGGGCCAACGTCCTGACTTTC.

This clonotype appeared many times. V gene TRBV5-8 combines with J gene TRBJ2-7, with 9 nucleotides matching TRBD1. With 4 bases clipped from V and 0 bases from J, the junction kept 5 bases outside the gene matches. This CDR3 has 15 residues. CDR1 is SGHTS and CDR2 is YDEGEE in the germline V gene. The CDR3 sequence is CASSPGTGLSYEQYF. The CDR3 DNA reads TGTGCCAGCAGCCCGGGGACAGGGCTCTCCTACGAGCAGTACTTC.

This clonotype was counted at least ten times. Sequence at one end of the junction differs from germline and may be a read error. This chain links TRBV6-2 or TRBV6-3 with TRBJ1-3, with 7 positions matching TRBD1. Germline values: CDR1 MNHEY, CDR2 SVGEGT. CDR3 size: 15 residues. The CDR3 sequence is CVSSSAGTAIDTIYF. CDR3 sequence (DNA): TGTGTCAGCAGTTCCGCCGGGACAGCGATAGACACCATATATTTT.

The chain employs TRBV19 and TRBJ1-1, with unresolved D. Germline V gene lookup returns CDR1 LNHDA and CDR2 SQIVND (reference sequence). The CDR3 spans 15 residues. V lost 0 bases and J lost 1, with 9 bases in between. For the CDR3, the DNA is TGTGCCAGTAGTATAGATCCGTACGGGAACACTGAAGCTTTCTTT. Amino acid sequence: CASSIDPYGNTEAFF.

This clonotype counts as medium-sized. The chain is built from TRBV7-9 and TRBJ2-2; 7 positions match TRBD1. This CDR3 has 15 amino acids. The germline CDR1 and CDR2 sequences are SEHNR and FQNEAQ (reference sequence). With 1 base clipped from V and 1 base from J, the junction kept 0 bases outside the gene matches. The CDR3 region is CASSLGTGNTGELFF. In nucleotides, the CDR3 is TGTGCCAGCAGCTTAGGGACAGGGAACACCGGGGAGCTGTTTTTT. Full variable domain (missing parts from reference TRBV7-9 and TRBJ2-2): DTGVSQNPRHKITKRGQNVTFRCDPISEHNRLYWYRQTLGQGPEFLTYFQNEAQLEKSRLLSDRFSAERPKGSFSTLEIQRTEQGDSAMYLCASSLGTGNTGELFFGEGSRLTVL.

This clonotype was picked up many times. This rearrangement joins TRBV5-1 to TRBJ2-5; D uncertain. V shed 4 bases and J shed 7 bases, with 11 bases lying between them. Germline V gives CDR1 SGHRS, CDR2 YFSETQ. The CDR3 runs 12 residues. CDR3 loop: CASSPASATQYF. DNA for the CDR3: TGCGCCAGCAGCCCCGCCAGCGCGACCCAGTACTTC.

This clonotype was seen at least ten times. With a much larger clone just one base away, this may be a read error. The chain links TRBV19 to TRBJ2-7, with D possibly being TRBD1 (5 bases). The CDR3 is 13 residues long. Germline CDR1 LNHDA, CDR2 SQIVND (reference sequence). CDR3 DNA sequence: TGTGCCAGTAGTATTTCCCAGGGTTACGAGCGGTACTTC. Translating gives CASSISQGYERYF.

This clonotype was seen only once. This sequence may be a read error, since a much larger clone differs from it by one base. The V gene is TRBV9, the J gene TRBJ1-1, with D hard to call. Germline lookup yields CDR1 SGDLS and CDR2 YYNGEE. V lost 7 bases and J lost 4, with 11 bases in between. The CDR3 covers 12 residues. The CDR3 nucleotides read TGTGCCAGCGGCAACACCTTCACTGAAGCTTTCTTT. This encodes CASGNTFTEAFF.

The chain is built from TRBV11-3 and TRBJ2-7, with TRBD2 matching 8 bases. This CDR3 contains 16 residues. The V segment lost 4 bases and the J segment 2 bases; nucleotides outside the gene matches: 10. The V gene's germline CDR1 is SGHNT and CDR2 YENEEA. The DNA of the CDR3 is TGTGCCAGCAGCTCCCGTAGCGGGACAACAACCTACGAGCAGTACTTC. Translated, it gives CASSSRSGTTTYEQYF.

This clonotype has ten or more counts. V is TRBV6-1 and J is TRBJ2-1; 7 bases match TRBD1. Looked up from germline, CDR1 is MNHNS and CDR2 is SASEGT. The CDR3 runs to 15 residues. V shed 4 bases, J shed 10 bases, and the junction held 13 bases outside the gene matches. The CDR3 protein is CASSAQGPRAIEQFF. The CDR3 nucleotides are TGTGCCAGCAGTGCACAGGGGCCTCGGGCAATCGAGCAGTTCTTC.

This clonotype was counted ten times or more. The V call is TRBV19, the J call TRBJ1-5; maybe TRBD1 (6 bases). V was cut by 6 bases and J by 0 bases, with 21 bases left in between. The germline gives CDR1 LNHDA, CDR2 SQIVND (reference sequence). The CDR3 consists of 18 residues. The chain's CDR3 is CASSPDMIQGYSNQPQHF. The CDR3 DNA sequence: TGTGCCAGTAGCCCAGACATGATACAGGGTTATAGCAATCAGCCCCAGCATTTT.

The genes are TRBV24-1 and TRBJ1-1; 7 bases are shared with TRBD1. V dropped 5 bases and J dropped 1; count of bases not matched to a gene: 3. Looked up from germline, CDR1 is KGHDR and CDR2 is SFDVKD. This CDR3 contains 14 residues. The CDR3: CATSVGQENTEAFF. In nucleotides, the CDR3 is TGTGCCACCAGTGTCGGACAGGAGAACACTGAAGCTTTCTTT.

Relative to its sample, this clonotype is medium-sized (0.01 to 0.1%). The junction does not match germline at one end; this may be a read error. The chain employs TRBV20-1 and TRBJ2-7, with 9 bases aligning to TRBD1. CDR1 is DFQATT and CDR2 is SNEGSKA in the germline V gene (reference sequence). The CDR3 is made up of 15 amino acids. CDR3 region: CSTRHQDRGFDEQYF. The CDR3 DNA sequence: TGCAGTACTAGGCATCAGGACAGGGGTTTCGACGAGCAGTACTTC.

V usage is TRBV19 and J usage is TRBJ2-4; perhaps TRBD2 as D (5 bases). This CDR3 has 14 amino acids. Germline V gene sequence: CDR1 LNHDA, CDR2 SQIVND (reference sequence). V lost 2 bases, J lost 4 bases, and 9 bases lay in between. This CDR3 reads CASSIRGIKNIQYF. CDR3 nucleotides: TGTGCCAGTAGTATACGGGGAATTAAAAACATTCAGTACTTC.

This clonotype occurred once. The chain links TRBV6-2 or TRBV6-3 to TRBJ1-2; 7 nucleotides line up with TRBD1. The CDR3 covers 13 residues. CDR1 and CDR2 (germline): MNHEY, SVGEGT. The J segment lost 9 bases and the V segment lost 5 bases, leaving 9 bases of the junction unmatched. Written as DNA, the CDR3 is TGTGCCAGCAGTGAAGGGACAGAGCCGCGCTACACCTTC. Protein sequence: CASSEGTEPRYTF.

The chain is built from TRBV9 and TRBJ1-4, with D tentatively TRBD1 (5 bases). Trimming pared 3 bases from V and 2 bases from J, leaving 14 bases between. Per the germline V gene, CDR1 is SGDLS and CDR2 is YYNGEE. This CDR3 comprises 16 residues. The CDR3 region has the DNA TGTGCCAGCAGCGAGGGACTGAAGAAGACTAATGAAAAACTGTTTTTT. Translating gives CASSEGLKKTNEKLFF.

This clonotype counts as medium-sized. The chain is built from TRBV2 and TRBJ2-7; TRBD2 aligns across 7 bases. J gave up 2 bases and V 6 bases, and 7 bases lay outside the gene matches. Germline-derived CDR1 and CDR2 are SNHLY and FYNNEI. This CDR3 comprises 14 residues. The CDR3 region is CASRISSGAYEQYF. The CDR3, as DNA: TGTGCCAGCAGAATCTCTAGCGGCGCCTACGAGCAGTACTTC.

This clonotype is medium-sized. The chain recombines TRBV5-1 with TRBJ1-2; possible D gene TRBD1, 5 bases. Germline assignment: CDR1 SGHRS and CDR2 YFSETQ. The V end was cut by 0 bases, the J end by 3 bases, with 6 bases between. This CDR3 has 13 residues. CDR3: CASSLGTHYGYTF. The CDR3 nucleotides read TGCGCCAGCAGCTTGGGGACACACTATGGCTACACCTTC.

This chain connects TRBV16 to TRBJ1-1; 10 bases are a match to TRBD1. Germline V gene sequence: CDR1 KGHSY, CDR2 FQNENV. Unmatched junction bases numbered 13, after V lost 4 bases and J lost 5 bases. This CDR3 region has 17 residues. The CDR3 region is CASSPPGQGLFRTEAFF. The CDR3 DNA reads as TGTGCCAGCAGCCCACCGGGACAGGGGCTGTTTAGGACTGAAGCTTTCTTT.

Remarks on this clonotype: A much larger clone differs from this one at a single base, so this may be a read error. The V and J genes are TRBV29-1 and TRBJ1-2; D possibly corresponds to TRBD1 (5 bases). This CDR3 region has 10 residues. Germline V gene lookup returns CDR1 SQVTM and CDR2 ANQGSEA. V was trimmed by 5 bases and J by 8 bases, leaving 9 bases between them. The CDR3 DNA is TGCAGCGTTTGGGGCTACGGCTACACCTTC. Translation: CSVWGYGYTF.

This clonotype occurred many times. The chain couples TRBV12-3 or TRBV12-4 to TRBJ2-1; TRBD2 matches at 8 bases. Losses at the gene ends were 5 bases for V and 7 bases for J; bases not matched to a gene: 13. This CDR3 has 16 amino acids. The CDR3 loop reads CASSPTGTSMQNEQFF. The CDR3 bases are TGTGCCAGCAGTCCAACCGGGACTAGTATGCAAAATGAGCAGTTCTTC.

The CDR3 DNA sequence: TGTGCCAGCAGTAGGGACAGTTCCTATGGCTACACCTTC. This gives the protein CASSRDSSYGYTF. The chain couples TRBV6-1 to TRBJ1-2, with 7 bases fitting TRBD1. V was clipped by 5 bases and J by 4 bases; unmatched bases: 4. The CDR3 contains 13 residues. Germline values: CDR1 MNHNS, CDR2 SASEGT.

The chain employs TRBV20-1 and TRBJ2-1, with D possibly being TRBD2 (6 bases). The CDR3 has 16 residues. The V and J ends lost 7 bases and 0 bases respectively, with 19 bases between them. The germline V gene has CDR1 DFQATT and CDR2 SNEGSKA (reference sequence). In DNA, the CDR3 is TGCAGTGGGCGACTTGCGGGATCGAGCTCCTACAATGAGCAGTTCTTC. Residues: CSGRLAGSSSYNEQFF.

Ten or more counts support this clonotype. This chain links TRBV4-1 with TRBJ2-1; 13 bases align to TRBD2. Germline V gene sequence: CDR1 MGHRA, CDR2 YSYEKL. Unmatched junction bases numbered 11, after V lost 3 bases and J lost 3 bases. CDR3 length: 19 residues. CDR3 residues: CASSHPETSGRNGYNEQFF. CDR3 bases: TGCGCCAGCAGCCACCCGGAGACTAGCGGGAGGAATGGCTACAATGAGCAGTTCTTC.